Each of the 21 T cell receptor beta chains below was sequenced from the same sample in a study of T cell responses to AZD1222 COVID-19 vaccine. Only in-frame clones appear in the TCRdb table, and some are missing; sequencing was by immunoSEQ multiplex PCR. Counted here are around 130,000 clones, over 75% occurring once; the ten biggest clones make up 9.4%. This material consisted of peripheral blood, taken on day 0 of AZD1222 vaccination. These receptors originate from an adult in good health.

This chain links TRBV24-1 with TRBJ2-3; either TRBD1 or TRBD2 may fit D (5 bases each). CDR3 length: 15 residues. V dropped 9 bases and J dropped 0 bases, with 15 bases sitting between them. Germline CDR1 is KGHDR and CDR2 is SFDVKD. CDR3 residues: CATQTGTTSTDTQYF. CDR3 nucleotide sequence: TGTGCCACCCAAACCGGGACCACTAGCACAGATACGCAGTATTTT.

The J gene is TRBJ1-5, the V gene TRBV24-1; unclear D gene. Germline loops: CDR1 KGHDR, CDR2 SFDVKD. The length of the CDR3 is 13 residues. Trimming removed 3 bases at V and 7 bases at J, with 9 bases between. Here the CDR3 reads CATSDKMGQPQHF. CDR3 DNA sequence: TGTGCCACCAGTGATAAGATGGGACAGCCCCAGCATTTT.

V is TRBV7-2 and J is TRBJ1-2; D may be TRBD1 (5 bases). In germline, CDR1 is SGHTA, CDR2 FQGNSA. Trimming took off 1 base at V and 8 bases at J, with 11 bases between the two ends. The CDR3 is 13 amino acids. The CDR3, as DNA: TGTGCCAGCAGCTTAGTTTTGCAGGGAGGCTACACCTTC. Protein product: CASSLVLQGGYTF.

J is TRBJ2-7 and V is TRBV5-1; 9 nucleotides line up with TRBD2. Unmatched junction bases numbered 6, after V lost 0 bases and J lost 2 bases. Germline CDR1 SGHRS, CDR2 YFSETQ. CDR3 size: 16 residues. The CDR3 DNA follows: TGCGCCAGCAGCTTGGTACCTAGCGGGGCCGCCTACGAGCAGTACTTC. Its protein is CASSLVPSGAAYEQYF.

The chain couples TRBV6-2 or TRBV6-3 to TRBJ1-1; D remains ambiguous. CDR1 is MNHEY and CDR2 is SVGEGT in the germline V gene. V lost 6 bases to trimming and J lost 0 bases, with 11 bases between them. The CDR3 extends over 14 amino acids. CDR3 sequence (DNA): TGTGCCAGCAGCCTTAATATAATGAACACTGAAGCTTTCTTT. This encodes CASSLNIMNTEAFF.

Comments on this clone: One junction end disagrees with the germline gene, perhaps due to a read error. The V and J genes are TRBV10-3 and TRBJ2-7; TRBD2 is a possible D gene (7 bases). CDR3 length: 15 amino acids. CDR1 is ENHRY and CDR2 is SYGVKD in the germline V gene. This chain's CDR3 is CAISDPFGGRYGQYF. For the CDR3, the DNA is TGTGCCATCAGTGATCCCTTCGGGGGGCGGTACGGGCAGTACTTC.

The chain has TRBV4-3 and TRBJ2-2; no reliable D call. The germline V gene encodes CDR1 LGHNA and CDR2 YSLEER. The CDR3 covers 15 residues. V was pared by 0 bases and J by 5 bases, with 10 bases between. The CDR3 here is CASSQDSTTTGELFF. CDR3 nucleotides: TGCGCCAGCAGCCAAGATTCAACCACTACCGGGGAGCTGTTTTTT.

In nucleotides, the CDR3 is TGTGCCAGTAGTATAGGGGGGACAGGAGCTAACTATGGCTACACCTTC. Translation: CASSIGGTGANYGYTF. The chain combines TRBV19 with TRBJ1-2; 8 positions agree with TRBD1. With 1 base clipped from V and 0 bases from J, the junction kept 4 bases outside the gene matches. CDR1 is LNHDA and CDR2 is SQIVND in the germline V gene (reference sequence). The CDR3 totals 16 residues.

V usage is TRBV24-1 and J usage is TRBJ2-3; TRBD2 agrees at 14 bases. The CDR3 covers 18 residues. Germline CDR1 is KGHDR and CDR2 is SFDVKD. V was clipped by 6 bases and J by 0 bases; unmatched bases: 7. CDR3 protein: CATSSGTSGSSSTDTQYF. As DNA, the CDR3 is TGTGCCACCAGTTCGGGGACTAGCGGGAGTTCTAGCACAGATACGCAGTATTTT.

A word on this clone: Compared with germline, one end of the junction differs, possibly owing to a read error. This sequence joins TRBV7-9 and TRBJ1-2, with TRBD1 matching 7 bases. CDR1 and CDR2 from the germline V gene are SEHNR and FQNEAQ (reference sequence). The length of the CDR3 is 16 residues. CDR3 sequence: CASSLARDSANYGYTF. The CDR3 DNA follows: TGTGCCAGCAGCCTAGCCCGGGACAGTGCTAACTATGGCTACACCTTC.

V and J are TRBV19 and TRBJ2-1, with TRBD1 identical over 12 bases. Losses at the gene ends were 4 bases for V and 4 bases for J; bases not matched to a gene: 5. Germline V gene lookup returns CDR1 LNHDA and CDR2 SQIVND (reference sequence). The CDR3 consists of 16 residues. The CDR3 loop reads CASSTGDRGLYNEQFF. In nucleotides, the CDR3 is TGTGCCAGTAGTACCGGGGACAGGGGGCTGTACAATGAGCAGTTCTTC.

The rearrangement uses TRBV19 and TRBJ1-1, with D possibly TRBD1 on 5 matching bases. This CDR3 is 18 amino acids long. V lost 3 bases and J lost 0, with 20 bases in between. Looked up from germline, CDR1 is LNHDA and CDR2 is SQIVND (reference sequence). CDR3 region: CASSIGTRAGYMNTEAFF. DNA of the CDR3: TGTGCCAGTAGTATTGGGACTCGGGCAGGGTATATGAACACTGAAGCTTTCTTT. Drawing the rest from reference TRBV19 and TRBJ1-1, the complete variable domain is DGGITQSPKYLFRKEGQNVTLSCEQNLNHDAMYWYRQDPGQGLRLIYYSQIVNDFQKGDIAEGYSVSREKKESFPLTVTSAQKNPTAFYLCASSIGTRAGYMNTEAFFGQGTRLTVV.

The J gene is TRBJ1-6, the V gene TRBV6-5; no definite D call. The CDR3 sequence is 13 residues long. The V gene's germline CDR1 is MNHEY and CDR2 SVGAGI. V was pared by 2 bases and J by 7 bases, with 6 bases between. The CDR3 loop reads CASSYTENSPLHF. CDR3 DNA: TGTGCCAGCAGTTACACGGAGAATTCACCCCTCCACTTT.

The gene calls are TRBV24-1 and TRBJ1-1; D possibly corresponds to TRBD1 (5 bases). In germline, CDR1 is KGHDR, CDR2 SFDVKD. The CDR3 loop spans 13 amino acids. Trimming took off 10 bases at V and 4 bases at J, with 15 bases between the two ends. CDR3 sequence: CATRLGGSTEAFF. The CDR3 nucleotides are TGTGCCACAAGGTTGGGGGGGTCCACTGAAGCTTTCTTT.

The chain has TRBV7-9 and TRBJ1-4; D uncertain. Trimming removed 4 bases from V and 8 bases from J, with 20 bases in between. The CDR3 runs to 16 residues. Looked up from germline, CDR1 is SEHNR and CDR2 is FQNEAQ (reference sequence). The CDR3 bases are TGTGCCAGCAGCTCCCCGAAGTCGGCTCCACGGGAAAAACTGTTTTTT. Translation: CASSSPKSAPREKLFF.

The J gene is TRBJ2-7, the V gene TRBV10-2, with D perhaps TRBD1 (6 bases). Trimming stripped 0 bases from V and 6 bases from J, with 24 bases between. This CDR3 has 18 amino acids. From germline, CDR1 is WSHSY and CDR2 SAAADI. The DNA of the CDR3 is TGCGCCAGCAGTGAGTCGAAGGTTTCGGGACATAGGGGCCTCGAGCAGTACTTC. Its protein is CASSESKVSGHRGLEQYF.

V usage is TRBV6-5 and J usage is TRBJ2-2; 9 bases are a match to TRBD2. V trimming: 6 bases; J trimming: 5 bases; junction bases outside the gene matches: 4. The length of the CDR3 is 14 residues. CDR1 and CDR2 from the germline V gene are MNHEY and SVGAGI. CDR3 bases: TGTGCCAGCAGCGGGACTAGCCGGACCGGGGAGCTGTTTTTT. This gives the protein CASSGTSRTGELFF.

This clone was recorded only once. The chain couples TRBV11-2 to TRBJ1-5, with no clear D. Trimming pared 1 base from V and 7 bases from J, leaving 8 bases between. The CDR3 is 13 amino acids. Germline CDR1 is SGHAT and CDR2 is FQNNGV. The CDR3 DNA reads as TGTGCCAGCAGCTTAGGTACGGTCCAGCCCCAGCATTTT. Residues: CASSLGTVQPQHF.

The chain combines TRBV4-3 with TRBJ1-2, with a tentative D call TRBD1 (6 bases). The CDR3 runs 15 residues. Between the trimmed V and J ends, which lost 0 bases and 2 bases, there was a span of 10 bases. Germline CDR1 reads LGHNA; CDR2 reads YSLEER. CDR3 nucleotides: TGCGCCAGCAGCCAAGATGCAGGGGTGAACTATGGCTACACCTTC. Its translation: CASSQDAGVNYGYTF.

J is TRBJ2-7 and V is TRBV4-3; 7 bases line up with TRBD2. Germline V lookup: CDR1 LGHNA, CDR2 YSLEER. There are 15 residues in the CDR3. J gave up 3 bases and V 4 bases, and 9 bases lay outside the gene matches. CDR3 loop: CASSRSTSADYEQYF. CDR3 coding DNA: TGCGCCAGCAGCCGCAGTACTAGCGCCGACTACGAGCAGTACTTC.

This chain uses TRBV12-5 with TRBJ1-5, with D uncertain. V was clipped by 5 bases and J by 6 bases, with 11 bases between them. CDR3 length: 13 amino acids. Germline CDR1 LGHNT, CDR2 FRNRAP. As DNA, the CDR3 is TGTGCTAGTGGTCCTCCGTACGGTCAGCCCCAGCATTTT. This gives the protein CASGPPYGQPQHF. The full variable domain, with the rest looked up from reference TRBV12-5 and TRBJ1-5, is DARVTQTPRHKVTEMGQEVTMRCQPILGHNTVFWYRQTMMQGLELLAYFRNRAPLDDSGMPKDRFSAEMPDATLATLKIQPSEPRDSAVYFCASGPPYGQPQHFGDGTRLSIL.